A selection of T cell receptor beta chains follows, all from one sample in a study of OX40 agonist ivuxolimab in advanced cancers. Measured with immunoSEQ multiplex PCR; TCRdb has only the in-frame clones, and not every one. The sample lists 55,000 to 75,000 clones; about 86% were seen once. Sequencing was performed on CD4+ or CD8+ T cells sorted from blood, taken in a trial of the OX40 agonist ivuxolimab. The receptors were gathered from an adult with an advanced solid tumor such as melanoma, head and neck, liver or kidney cancer. Both conserved end residues are part of each CDR3. Fields, in order: D gene, J gene, V gene, clone size, CDR3 DNA, CDR3 protein. D genes are given only for firm matches. For some rows the clone size is stated as once, few or many, or as a class when expanded; others skip it.

d_gene: NA
j_gene: TRBJ2-3
v_gene: TRBV19
abundance: NA
CDR3nt: TGTGCCAGTAGGGGGGGCCTAGGCACAGATACGCAGTATTTT
CDR3aa: CASRGGLGTDTQYF

d_gene: TRBD1
j_gene: TRBJ1-2
v_gene: TRBV7-9
abundance: few
CDR3nt: TGTGCCAGCAGCGGGACAGGGGGCGCGAGGAGCTACACCTTC
CDR3aa: CASSGTGGARSYTF

d_gene: NA
j_gene: TRBJ1-2
v_gene: TRBV6-5
abundance: NA
CDR3nt: TGTGCCAGCAGTTACTCTGCCGGGAGCTACACCTTC
CDR3aa: CASSYSAGSYTF

d_gene: NA
j_gene: TRBJ1-6
v_gene: TRBV9
abundance: NA
CDR3nt: TGTGCCAGCAGCGTAGCTCTCGGCAATTCACCCCTCCACTTT
CDR3aa: CASSVALGNSPLHF

d_gene: NA
j_gene: TRBJ1-5
v_gene: TRBV5-1
abundance: NA
CDR3nt: TGCGCCAGCAGCTGGGGAGGGGGGATTCAGCCCCAGCATTTT
CDR3aa: CASSWGGGIQPQHF

d_gene: NA
j_gene: TRBJ2-2
v_gene: TRBV7-2
abundance: NA
CDR3nt: TGTGCCAGCAGCTTTGGCGGCAGTCGGACCGGGGAGCTGTTTTTT
CDR3aa: CASSFGGSRTGELFF

d_gene: TRBD1
j_gene: TRBJ2-3
v_gene: TRBV28
abundance: NA
CDR3nt: TGTGCCAGCGATAGGACAGGGGGCTACACCATGACTAGCACAGATACGCAGTATTTT
CDR3aa: CASDRTGGYTMTSTDTQYF

d_gene: NA
j_gene: TRBJ1-1
v_gene: TRBV28
abundance: NA
CDR3nt: TGTGCCAGCCCCCCGGTGGGTGGGGACGGGGGCACTGAAGCTTTCTTT
CDR3aa: CASPPVGGDGGTEAFF

d_gene: TRBD1
j_gene: TRBJ2-5
v_gene: TRBV5-1
abundance: NA
CDR3nt: TGCGCCAGCAGCCTGCAGGGGGAAGAGACCCAGTACTTC
CDR3aa: CASSLQGEETQYF

d_gene: TRBD1
j_gene: TRBJ1-5
v_gene: TRBV2
abundance: NA
CDR3nt: TGTGCCAGCAGCGACAGGGGAGGCAATCAGCCCCAGCATTTT
CDR3aa: CASSDRGGNQPQHF

d_gene: NA
j_gene: TRBJ2-7
v_gene: TRBV28
abundance: NA
CDR3nt: TGTGCCAGCAGACAAGGGGTGAGACGACTTTACTTC
CDR3aa: CASRQGVRRLYF

d_gene: TRBD2
j_gene: TRBJ2-7
v_gene: TRBV7-2
abundance: NA
CDR3nt: TGTGCCAGCTCAGATAGCGGGGGGGCCTCCTACGAGCAGTACTTC
CDR3aa: CASSDSGGASYEQYF

d_gene: NA
j_gene: TRBJ1-5
v_gene: TRBV28
abundance: NA
CDR3nt: TGTGCCAGCAGCCCCCCGGATCAGCCCCAGCATTTT
CDR3aa: CASSPPDQPQHF

d_gene: NA
j_gene: TRBJ2-5
v_gene: TRBV19
abundance: NA
CDR3nt: TGTGCCAGTAGCAGGGGGGCAGGCACAGAGACCCAGTACTTC
CDR3aa: CASSRGAGTETQYF

d_gene: TRBD1
j_gene: TRBJ2-3
v_gene: TRBV5-4
abundance: NA
CDR3nt: TGTGCCAGCAGTTCTAAGGACAGGGGGTGGACAGATACGCAGTATTTT
CDR3aa: CASSSKDRGWTDTQYF

d_gene: NA
j_gene: TRBJ2-3
v_gene: TRBV7-9
abundance: NA
CDR3nt: TGTGCCAGCAGCTTAACCGACAGCACAGATACGCAGTATTTT
CDR3aa: CASSLTDSTDTQYF

d_gene: NA
j_gene: TRBJ2-1
v_gene: TRBV6-5
abundance: NA
CDR3nt: TGTGCCAGCAGTTACAGAGGGACTTACAATGAGCAGTTCTTC
CDR3aa: CASSYRGTYNEQFF

d_gene: TRBD1
j_gene: TRBJ2-2
v_gene: TRBV19
abundance: NA
CDR3nt: TGTGCCAGTAGTGACAGGGGGAACACCGGGGAGCTGTTTTTT
CDR3aa: CASSDRGNTGELFF

d_gene: TRBD2
j_gene: TRBJ2-1
v_gene: TRBV5-1
abundance: NA
CDR3nt: TGCGCCAGCAGCTTGGGGACTAGCGGGAGCTCCTACAATGAGCAGTTCTTC
CDR3aa: CASSLGTSGSSYNEQFF

d_gene: TRBD2
j_gene: TRBJ2-1
v_gene: TRBV19
abundance: NA
CDR3nt: TGTGCCAGTAGGCCCGGGGGCGGGAGGAACAATGAGCAGTTCTTC
CDR3aa: CASRPGGGRNNEQFF

d_gene: NA
j_gene: TRBJ1-2
v_gene: TRBV19
abundance: NA
CDR3nt: TGTGCCAGTAGATATATAGGGGAGGGACGGCATGGCTACACCTTC
CDR3aa: CASRYIGEGRHGYTF

d_gene: NA
j_gene: TRBJ2-1
v_gene: TRBV12-5
abundance: NA
CDR3nt: TGTGCTAGTGGCCTTGGAAGTAGCTCCTACAATGAGCAGTTCTTC
CDR3aa: CASGLGSSSYNEQFF

d_gene: NA
j_gene: TRBJ2-2
v_gene: TRBV5-6
abundance: once
CDR3nt: TGTGCCAGCAGCTCACTCGTAGCGAACACCGGGGAGCTGTTTTTT
CDR3aa: CASSSLVANTGELFF

d_gene: NA
j_gene: TRBJ1-1
v_gene: TRBV6-1
abundance: NA
CDR3nt: TGTGCCAGCAGTGTAACGATAAAGGGTACTGAAGCTTTCTTT
CDR3aa: CASSVTIKGTEAFF

d_gene: NA
j_gene: TRBJ1-1
v_gene: TRBV19
abundance: once
CDR3nt: TGTGCCAGTAGTATAGCCGGGACACGAGCTTTCTTT
CDR3aa: CASSIAGTRAFF

d_gene: NA
j_gene: TRBJ2-1
v_gene: TRBV29-1
abundance: once
CDR3nt: TGCAGCGTCCGGGGGGACAGACGATACAATGAGCAGTTCTTC
CDR3aa: CSVRGDRRYNEQFF

d_gene: TRBD1
j_gene: TRBJ2-7
v_gene: TRBV2
abundance: NA
CDR3nt: TGTGCCAGCAGTGAAGGCGACAGGGCAAAGTCGGAGCAGTACTTC
CDR3aa: CASSEGDRAKSEQYF

d_gene: TRBD2
j_gene: TRBJ2-5
v_gene: TRBV2
abundance: once
CDR3nt: TGTGCCAGCAGCGAGCTAGCGGGGGGGGAGGAGACCCAGTACTTC
CDR3aa: CASSELAGGEETQYF

d_gene: TRBD1
j_gene: TRBJ2-7
v_gene: TRBV19
abundance: NA
CDR3nt: TGTGCCAGTAGTGTGGACAGGGGTCGCTACGAGCAGTACTTC
CDR3aa: CASSVDRGRYEQYF

d_gene: TRBD2
j_gene: TRBJ2-5
v_gene: TRBV25-1
abundance: NA
CDR3nt: TGTGCCAGCAGTCCAGCGGGGGGCTCCGTTGAAGAGACCCAGTACTTC
CDR3aa: CASSPAGGSVEETQYF

d_gene: NA
j_gene: TRBJ2-1
v_gene: TRBV11-2
abundance: NA
CDR3nt: TGTGCCAGCAGTGGGCGGGGTCTCGACAATGAGCAGTTCTTC
CDR3aa: CASSGRGLDNEQFF

d_gene: NA
j_gene: TRBJ1-5
v_gene: TRBV25-1
abundance: NA
CDR3nt: TGTGCCAGCAGTGAACTGTCAGACACTAATCAGCCCCAGCATTTT
CDR3aa: CASSELSDTNQPQHF

d_gene: TRBD1
j_gene: TRBJ2-7
v_gene: TRBV27
abundance: NA
CDR3nt: TGTGCCAGCAGTTCCAGGGGGCTCGAGCAGTACTTC
CDR3aa: CASSSRGLEQYF

d_gene: NA
j_gene: TRBJ1-3
v_gene: TRBV5-4
abundance: NA
CDR3nt: TGTGCCAGCAGCTTGGACAGGAACTCTGGAAACACCATATATTTT
CDR3aa: CASSLDRNSGNTIYF

d_gene: TRBD1
j_gene: TRBJ2-7
v_gene: TRBV6-1
abundance: NA
CDR3nt: TGTGCCAGCATCCGGGACAGGGGACTCTACGAGCAGTACTTC
CDR3aa: CASIRDRGLYEQYF

d_gene: TRBD2
j_gene: TRBJ2-1
v_gene: TRBV5-6
abundance: NA
CDR3nt: TGTGCCAGCAGCCCGGGACTAGCGGGAGTGGCGCAGTTCTTC
CDR3aa: CASSPGLAGVAQFF

d_gene: NA
j_gene: TRBJ2-7
v_gene: TRBV19
abundance: few
CDR3nt: TGTGCCAGTAGCCGGGGCCACTACGAGCAGTACTTC
CDR3aa: CASSRGHYEQYF

d_gene: NA
j_gene: TRBJ1-1
v_gene: TRBV9
abundance: NA
CDR3nt: TGTGCCAGCAGCCCAGAGGCACACGAGAACACTGAAGCTTTCTTT
CDR3aa: CASSPEAHENTEAFF

d_gene: NA
j_gene: TRBJ2-3
v_gene: TRBV30
abundance: once
CDR3nt: TGTGCCTGGAGTTTAGGGCTCACAGATACGCAGTATTTT
CDR3aa: CAWSLGLTDTQYF

d_gene: TRBD1
j_gene: TRBJ1-6
v_gene: TRBV5-1
abundance: NA
CDR3nt: TGCGCCAGCAGCTGGGACAGCTCCTATAATTCACCCCTCCACTTT
CDR3aa: CASSWDSSYNSPLHF

d_gene: NA
j_gene: TRBJ2-7
v_gene: TRBV30
abundance: NA
CDR3nt: TGTGCCTGGAGTGTACAGCCGAACTACGAGCAGTACTTC
CDR3aa: CAWSVQPNYEQYF